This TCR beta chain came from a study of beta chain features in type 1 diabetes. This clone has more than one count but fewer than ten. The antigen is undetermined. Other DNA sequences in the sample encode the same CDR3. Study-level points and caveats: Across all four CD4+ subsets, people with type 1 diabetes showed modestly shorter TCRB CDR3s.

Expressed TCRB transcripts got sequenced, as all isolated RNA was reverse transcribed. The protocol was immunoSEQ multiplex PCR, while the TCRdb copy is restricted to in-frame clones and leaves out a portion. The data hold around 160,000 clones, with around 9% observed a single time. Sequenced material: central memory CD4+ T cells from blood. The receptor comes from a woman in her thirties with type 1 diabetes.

The CDR3 sequence: CASSPGGRTDTQYF. The CDR3 region has the DNA TGTGCCAGCAGCCCAGGGGGTCGAACAGATACGCAGTATTTT. The V and J genes are TRBV6-1 and TRBJ2-3; the match to TRBD1 covers 7 bases. Germline trimming cut 6 bases from V and 3 bases from J; bases unmatched to any gene: 6. Germline CDR1 MNHNS, CDR2 SASEGT. This CDR3 comprises 14 residues.